Following are 28 T cell receptor beta chains from one sample sequenced in a study of kidney transplant recipient with SARS-CoV-2 infection. TCRdb fed the reads into MiXCR, producing one record per CDR3 protein. Of under 250,000 distinct CDR3 sequences listed, about 30% are singletons. The sample here was a blood sample, taken at baseline and between days 110 and 120 from a kidney transplant recipient. The source is a male patient aged 25-45 years who had COVID-19 and was a kidney transplant recipient. Some T cells may trace back to the graft donor.

As to this clonotype: This may be a read error: a much more frequent sequence differs by one nucleotide. The chain carries TRBV28 and TRBJ1-2; no firm D call. The germline V gene encodes CDR1 MDHEN and CDR2 SYDVKM. The CDR3 has 12 amino acids. Trimming pared 7 bases from V and 4 bases from J, leaving 10 bases between. CDR3 protein: CASNGRIYGYTF. For the CDR3, the DNA is TGTGCCAGCAATGGTAGGATCTATGGCTACACCTTC.

Concerning this clonotype itself: This may be a read error: a much more frequent sequence differs by one nucleotide. The genes are TRBV9 and TRBJ1-2; D call uncertain. Trimming removed 7 bases from V and 4 bases from J, with 23 bases in between. The CDR3 is 16 amino acids. CDR1 is SGDLS and CDR2 is YYNGEE in the germline V gene. The CDR3 sequence: CASCGWYPRKTYGYTF. CDR3 sequence (DNA): TGTGCCAGCTGTGGGTGGTACCCAAGAAAGACCTATGGCTACACCTTC.

Remarks on this clonotype: At one of its ends the junction is not consistent with the germline gene, which may arise from a read error. This chain connects TRBV24-1 to TRBJ1-2; D is uncertain. This CDR3 region has 17 residues. Germline V gene lookup returns CDR1 KGHDR and CDR2 SFDVKD. CDR3 DNA sequence: TGTGCCACCAGTGAATTGCATAGTACCAGAAAGACCTATGACTACACCTTC. Translated: CATSELHSTRKTYDYTF.

Remarks on this clonotype: A much more abundant neighbour one base away suggests this may be a read error. The chain employs TRBV2 and TRBJ1-1; the D gene is possibly TRBD1 (5 bases). The CDR3 runs 14 residues. CDR1 and CDR2 (germline): SNHLY, FYNNEI. CDR3 nucleotide sequence: TGTGCCAGCGGTGAGGGGCAGGGCTCGACTGAAGCTTTCTTT. This gives the protein CASGEGQGSTEAFF.

This clonotype has at least ten counts. The V gene is TRBV5-6, the J gene TRBJ1-1; D uncertain. This CDR3 is built from 13 residues. Germline CDR1 is SGHDT and CDR2 is YYEEEE. V lost 0 bases to trimming and J lost 5 bases, with 8 bases between them. The CDR3 nucleotides are TGTGCCAGCAGCTTGGTTTTCGGGACTGAAGCTTTCTTT. Protein: CASSLVFGTEAFF.

The chain joins TRBV4-2 to TRBJ2-1; tentatively, D is TRBD2 (6 bases). The germline V gene encodes CDR1 LGHNA and CDR2 YNFKEQ. V was cut by 8 bases and J by 1 base, with 24 bases left in between. There are 18 residues in the CDR3. The CDR3 bases are TGTGCCAGCGGCCTCAACCCGAAGGTTGCGGGATCCTACAATGAGCAGTTCTTC. Amino acid sequence: CASGLNPKVAGSYNEQFF.

The J gene is TRBJ2-1, the V gene TRBV7-3, with D possibly being TRBD1 or TRBD2 (5 bases each). Trimming cost V 5 bases and J 5 bases, with 16 bases left between them. CDR1 is SGHTA, CDR2 FQGTGA, per germline. This CDR3 region has 15 residues. For the CDR3, the DNA is TGTGCCAGCAGCCTCACCGGGACCCTGGACAATGAGCAGTTCTTC. Translating it yields CASSLTGTLDNEQFF.

At least ten counts were recorded for this clonotype. The chain recombines TRBV12-3 or TRBV12-4 with TRBJ1-2, with unresolved D. V shed 5 bases and J shed 4 bases, with 23 bases lying between them. The CDR3 has 17 amino acids. The CDR3 loop reads CASSVVVSFRKTYGYTF. In DNA form, the CDR3 reads TGTGCCAGCAGTGTTGTGGTCAGCTTCCGAAAGACCTATGGCTACACCTTC.

This clonotype has just a few counts. The chain joins TRBV20-1 to TRBJ1-1; D gene unclear. Trimming pared 0 bases from V and 4 bases from J, leaving 3 bases between. CDR1 and CDR2 (germline): DFQATT, SNEGSKA (reference sequence). The CDR3 covers 11 residues. The CDR3 DNA follows: TGCAGTGCTAGAGACGGCACTGAAGCTTTCTTT. This translates into CSARDGTEAFF.

This clonotype was counted ten times or more. V usage is TRBV18 and J usage is TRBJ2-7; 7 bases align to TRBD1. The CDR3 is 13 amino acids. In germline, CDR1 is KGHSH, CDR2 LQKENI. Trimming took 2 bases from V and 7 from J; bases not matched to a gene: 5. The DNA for the CDR3 is TGTGCCAGCTCACCAGGGGACAGCAGGGAGCAGTACTTC. This encodes CASSPGDSREQYF. Variable domain in full (rest from reference TRBV18 and TRBJ2-7): NAGVMQNPRHLVRRRGQEARLRCSPMKGHSHVYWYRQLPEEGLKFMVYLQKENIIDESGMPKERFSAEFPKEGPSILRIQQVVRGDSAAYFCASSPGDSREQYFGPGTRLTVT.

This clonotype has just a few counts. The CDR3 does not end in the conserved phenylalanine or tryptophan, so this is likely a read error. The chain combines TRBV20-1 with TRBJ2-5; the match to TRBD2 covers 11 bases. Unmatched junction bases numbered 9, after V lost 6 bases and J lost 3 bases. This CDR3 is 15 amino acids long. Germline V gives CDR1 DFQATT, CDR2 SNEGSKA (reference sequence). Written as DNA, the CDR3 is TGCAGTGCAGGGCTAGCGGGAGGAGGGGAAGAGACCCAGTACCTC. Protein: CSAGLAGGGEETQYL.

The sample holds many counts of this clonotype. This chain joins TRBV18 and TRBJ1-5; no reliable D call. Looked up from germline, CDR1 is KGHSH and CDR2 is LQKENI. CDR3 length equals 14 residues. V was pared by 5 bases and J by 2 bases, with 10 bases between. CDR3 region: CASSANPGNQPQHF. The CDR3 DNA sequence: TGTGCCAGCTCAGCTAACCCGGGCAATCAGCCCCAGCATTTT. Looking up the rest from reference TRBV18 and TRBJ1-5 gives the full variable domain: NAGVMQNPRHLVRRRGQEARLRCSPMKGHSHVYWYRQLPEEGLKFMVYLQKENIIDESGMPKERFSAEFPKEGPSILRIQQVVRGDSAAYFCASSANPGNQPQHFGDGTRLSIL.

This clonotype appeared many times. CDR3 in amino acids: CASSQEDGQNLLGYTF. CDR3 coding DNA: TGTGCCAGCAGCCAAGAAGACGGACAGAACCTCCTGGGCTACACCTTC. The rearrangement links TRBV3-1 to TRBJ1-2; the D gene is possibly TRBD1 (6 bases). V lost 0 bases and J lost 8, with 19 bases in between. From germline, CDR1 is LGHDT and CDR2 YNNKEL (reference sequence). The CDR3 totals 16 residues.

This clonotype was counted many times. At one end, the junction sequence differs from germline, possibly due to a read error. This chain joins TRBV5-1 and TRBJ1-2; D gene unclear. The germline gives CDR1 SGHRS, CDR2 YFSETQ. The CDR3 has 14 amino acids. The CDR3 here is CASSLDPGLYDYTF. CDR3 bases: TGCGCCAGCAGCTTGGACCCAGGACTCTATGACTACACCTTC.

To note about this clonotype: An end of the junction does not agree with germline; a read error may underlie this. The V gene is TRBV9, the J gene TRBJ1-4; the D gene is possibly TRBD1 (5 bases). CDR3 size: 14 residues. The germline V gene has CDR1 SGDLS and CDR2 YYNGEE. The DNA of the CDR3 is TGTGCCAACAGCCGGCAGGGATCGGGTGAAAAACTGTTTTTT. Amino acid sequence: CANSRQGSGEKLFF.

The chain links TRBV9 to TRBJ2-3; the D is unclear. From germline, CDR1 is SGDLS and CDR2 YYNGEE. Trimming shortened V by 0 bases and J by 7 bases, and 3 bases separated the two germline ends. The CDR3 sequence is 11 residues long. The CDR3: CASSVGNTQYF. For the CDR3, the DNA is TGTGCCAGCAGCGTAGGAAATACGCAGTATTTT.

A word on this clonotype: A much larger clone lies a single base off, so this may be a read error. The gene calls are TRBV7-9 and TRBJ2-2; 13 nucleotides line up with TRBD2. This CDR3 spans 17 amino acids. CDR1 and CDR2 (germline): SEHNR, FQNEAQ (reference sequence). The V gene end was trimmed by 8 bases and the J gene end by 6 bases; junction bases not matched to a gene: 12. The CDR3 region is CASGTRTSGRDPGELFF. CDR3 coding DNA: TGTGCCAGCGGCACCCGGACTAGCGGGAGAGACCCCGGGGAGCTGTTTTTT.

In the case of this clonotype: Relative to the germline gene, one junction end is altered; a read error may explain this. V and J are TRBV28 and TRBJ2-5; perhaps D is TRBD1 or TRBD2 (5 bases each). The CDR3 is made up of 17 amino acids. Per the germline V gene, CDR1 is MDHEN and CDR2 is SYDVKM. CDR3 nucleotides: TGTGCCAACAGTCCCGGGACCACTTTGGTTGAGAGAGGGACCCAGTACTTC. Translating it yields CANSPGTTLVERGTQYF.

In the case of this clonotype: A single base separates this from a much larger clone, so it may be a read error. V is TRBV6-5 and J is TRBJ1-3, with D tentatively TRBD1 (5 bases). From germline, CDR1 is MNHEY and CDR2 SVGAGI. This CDR3 has 13 amino acids. The ends were cut back, 10 bases at V and 0 bases at J, with 10 bases in the middle. This CDR3 reads CANRHPSGNTIYF. The CDR3 DNA reads TGTGCCAACAGGCACCCCTCTGGAAACACCATATATTTT.

There are many counts of this clonotype. The V gene is TRBV6-5, the J gene TRBJ1-6; possibly TRBD1 for D (6 bases). The length of the CDR3 is 14 residues. The germline V and J ends were trimmed by 2 bases and 6 bases, with 8 bases remaining between them. Germline V gene data show CDR1 as MNHEY and CDR2 as SVGAGI. Written as DNA, the CDR3 is TGTGCCAGCAGTTACAGGGGGTTTAATTCACCCCTCCACTTT. It codes for CASSYRGFNSPLHF.

In its sample, this clonotype was seen many times. The chain joins TRBV5-8 to TRBJ1-2; D unresolved. There are 16 residues in the CDR3. V lost 6 bases to trimming and J lost 4 bases, with 22 bases between them. Germline CDR1 is SGHTS and CDR2 is YDEGEE. The CDR3 DNA follows: TGTGCCAGCATCCTCAATCATCCACGAAAGACCTATGGCTACACCTTC. It translates to CASILNHPRKTYGYTF.

In regard to this clonotype: Given a much more abundant clone one base away, this may be a read error. The chain couples TRBV2 to TRBJ2-1, with a possible D match to TRBD2 (7 bases). Germline V gene lookup returns CDR1 SNHLY and CDR2 FYNNEI. CDR3 length: 17 amino acids. V dropped 10 bases and J dropped 1 base, with 23 bases sitting between them. The DNA of the CDR3 is TGTGCCAACAGAAACACAGGGAGGGGCTTTTCCTACAATGAGCAGTTCTTC. Translated, it gives CANRNTGRGFSYNEQFF.

V gene TRBV20-1 combines with J gene TRBJ2-1; possibly TRBD1 or TRBD2 for D (5 bases each). CDR3 length equals 13 residues. Per the germline V gene, CDR1 is DFQATT and CDR2 is SNEGSKA (reference sequence). Trimming removed 6 bases at V and 1 base at J, with 10 bases between. The CDR3 region is CSAGTPSYNEQFF. CDR3 in DNA: TGCAGTGCAGGGACCCCTTCCTACAATGAGCAGTTCTTC.

This clonotype was detected only once. A read error may explain this, as a much larger clone is one base away. The gene calls are TRBV27 and TRBJ2-2; D remains unclear. Germline V gives CDR1 MNHEY, CDR2 SMNVEV (reference sequence). The length of the CDR3 is 14 residues. The CDR3 protein is CPSSFGRNTGELFF. DNA of the CDR3: TGTCCCAGCAGTTTCGGCAGAAACACCGGGGAGCTGTTTTTT.

This clonotype was detected many times. This chain links TRBV12-5 with TRBJ2-5; the match to TRBD1 covers 9 bases. CDR3 length: 14 amino acids. Germline-derived CDR1 and CDR2 are LGHNT and FRNRAP. J was trimmed by 7 bases and V by 4 bases; bases with no gene match: 7. In DNA form, the CDR3 reads TGTGCTAGTGGTTCTGGACAGGGGATCAGGACCCAGTACTTC. It codes for CASGSGQGIRTQYF.

This clonotype was recorded many times. The DNA is omitted, as the CDR3 cannot be located on it reliably, and the CDR3 follows TCRdb's listing. V gene TRBV7-5 combines with J gene TRBJ1-2. TRBV7-5 is shown as a pseudogene. A total of 19 residues make up the CDR3, ends included. CDR3 in amino acids: CISVPEVPIEVGKTYGYTF.

This clonotype was observed at least ten times. The chain couples TRBV5-5 to TRBJ1-2; D ambiguous. The length of the CDR3 is 16 residues. Trimming cost V 7 bases and J 4 bases, with 23 bases left between them. The germline V gene encodes CDR1 SGHKS and CDR2 YYEKEE (reference sequence). CDR3 protein: CASVEYVSRKTYGYTF. The CDR3 DNA sequence: TGTGCCAGCGTTGAGTATGTCTCGCGAAAGACCTATGGCTACACCTTC.

Details on this clonotype: The likely explanation is a read error, given a far larger clone one base away. The J gene is TRBJ1-2, the V gene TRBV6-1, with TRBD1 as a possible D gene (5 bases). CDR1 and CDR2 from the germline V gene are MNHNS and SASEGT. V lost 6 bases, J lost 4 bases, and 12 bases lay in between. The CDR3 covers 13 residues. The CDR3 is CASRGRASYGYTF. The CDR3 nucleotides are TGTGCCAGCAGGGGCAGGGCAAGCTATGGCTACACCTTC.